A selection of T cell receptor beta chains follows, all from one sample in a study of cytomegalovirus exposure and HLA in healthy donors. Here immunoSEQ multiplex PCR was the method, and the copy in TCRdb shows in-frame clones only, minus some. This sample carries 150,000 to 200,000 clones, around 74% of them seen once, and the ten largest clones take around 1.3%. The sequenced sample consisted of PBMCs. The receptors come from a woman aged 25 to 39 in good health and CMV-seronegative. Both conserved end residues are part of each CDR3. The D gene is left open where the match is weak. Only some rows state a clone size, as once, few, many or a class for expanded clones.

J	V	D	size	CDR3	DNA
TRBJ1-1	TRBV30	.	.	CAWSAGDYTEAFF	TGTGCCTGGAGTGCAGGGGATTACACTGAAGCTTTCTTT
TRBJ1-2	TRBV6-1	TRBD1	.	CASAKPSGQGYGYTF	TGTGCCAGCGCCAAACCCTCAGGACAGGGGTATGGCTACACCTTC
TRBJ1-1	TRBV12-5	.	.	CASGVNTEAFF	TGTGCTAGTGGCGTCAACACTGAAGCTTTCTTT
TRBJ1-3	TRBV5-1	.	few	CASSLGDSGNTIYF	TGCGCCAGCAGCTTGGGGGACTCGGGAAACACCATATATTTT
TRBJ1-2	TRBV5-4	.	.	CASSLGAGNTF	TGTGCCAGCAGCTTGGGGGCGGGGAACACCTTC
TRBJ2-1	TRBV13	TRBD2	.	CASRPLAGGPGNEQFF	TGTGCCAGCAGACCTCTAGCGGGGGGGCCTGGGAATGAGCAGTTCTTC
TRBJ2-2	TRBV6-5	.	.	CASSYPRSPLPGELFF	TGTGCCAGCAGTTACCCCCGGTCCCCCCTCCCCGGGGAGCTGTTTTTT
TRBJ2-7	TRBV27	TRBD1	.	CASSLSTTGTEYEQYF	TGTGCCAGCAGTTTATCTACCACCGGGACAGAGTACGAGCAGTACTTC
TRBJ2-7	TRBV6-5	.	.	CAATQVGSYEQYF	TGTGCCGCCACGCAGGTTGGATCCTACGAGCAGTACTTC
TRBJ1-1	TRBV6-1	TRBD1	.	CASSSTGRAEAFF	TGTGCCAGCAGTTCGACAGGGCGGGCTGAAGCTTTCTTT
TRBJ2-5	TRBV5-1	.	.	CASSTTVPQETQYF	TGCGCCAGCAGCACGACAGTTCCTCAAGAGACCCAGTACTTC
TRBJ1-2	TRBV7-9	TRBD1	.	CASSSWTGGGYGYTF	TGTGCCAGCAGCTCATGGACAGGGGGCGGCTATGGCTACACCTTC
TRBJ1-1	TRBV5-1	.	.	CASSPTGTRNTEAFF	TGCGCCAGCAGCCCAACCGGGACAAGAAACACTGAAGCTTTCTTT
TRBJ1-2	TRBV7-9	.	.	CASSLGGPYGYTF	TGTGCCAGCAGCTTGGGGGGTCCCTATGGCTACACCTTC
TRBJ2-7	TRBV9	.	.	CASSVGDLAYEQYF	TGTGCCAGCAGCGTAGGGGACTTAGCCTACGAGCAGTACTTC
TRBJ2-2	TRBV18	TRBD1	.	CASSLTGGDGELFF	TGTGCCAGCTCACTCACAGGGGGCGACGGGGAGCTGTTTTTT
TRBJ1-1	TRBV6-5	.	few	CASSSGRHEAFF	TGTGCCAGCAGTTCGGGGAGGCACGAAGCTTTCTTT
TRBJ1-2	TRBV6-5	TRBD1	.	CASNSPRTGWGYTF	TGTGCCAGCAATTCCCCTCGGACAGGGTGGGGCTACACCTTC
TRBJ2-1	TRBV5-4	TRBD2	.	CASSLWGGSYNEQFF	TGTGCCAGCAGCCTTTGGGGGGGCTCCTACAATGAGCAGTTCTTC
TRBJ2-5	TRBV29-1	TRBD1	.	CSVQSDRGQETQYF	TGCAGCGTTCAATCGGACAGGGGCCAAGAGACCCAGTACTTC
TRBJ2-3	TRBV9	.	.	CASSGGANEAQYF	TGTGCCAGCAGCGGTGGCGCGAATGAGGCGCAGTATTTT
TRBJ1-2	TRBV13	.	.	CASSPGWLGTTNGYTF	TGTGCCAGCAGCCCTGGGTGGCTCGGGACTACTAATGGCTACACCTTC
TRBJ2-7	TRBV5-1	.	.	CASSLTPGEQYF	TGCGCCAGCAGCTTAACCCCGGGCGAGCAGTACTTC
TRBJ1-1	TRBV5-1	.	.	CASSLYGDTEAFF	TGCGCCAGCAGCTTGTACGGGGACACTGAAGCTTTCTTT
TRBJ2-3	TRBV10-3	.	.	CAIRWRDTDTQYF	TGTGCCATCAGATGGCGGGACACAGATACGCAGTATTTT
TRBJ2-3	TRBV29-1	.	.	CSFTGSSTDTQYF	TGCAGCTTTACAGGGTCTAGCACAGATACGCAGTATTTT
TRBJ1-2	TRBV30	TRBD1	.	CAWSYQGAFNYGYTF	TGTGCCTGGAGTTATCAGGGGGCCTTTAACTATGGCTACACCTTC
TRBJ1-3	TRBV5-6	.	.	CASSGPTAFRNTIYF	TGTGCCAGCAGCGGCCCGACTGCTTTTAGAAACACCATATATTTT
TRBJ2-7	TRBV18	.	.	CASSPDRTGEQYF	TGTGCCAGCTCACCCGATAGGACTGGCGAGCAGTACTTC
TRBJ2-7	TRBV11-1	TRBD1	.	CASSIHTGDPYF	TGTGCCAGCAGCATTCATACAGGGGATCCGTACTTC
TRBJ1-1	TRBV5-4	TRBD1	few	CASSPQTGRNTEAFF	TGTGCCAGCAGCCCCCAGACAGGGCGGAACACTGAAGCTTTCTTT
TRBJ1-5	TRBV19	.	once	CASSIGPRVGSNQPQHF	TGTGCCAGTAGTATAGGGCCCAGGGTGGGCAGCAATCAGCCCCAGCATTTT
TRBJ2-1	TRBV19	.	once	CASLSSSYNEQFF	TGTGCCAGCCTCTCCAGCTCCTACAATGAGCAGTTCTTC
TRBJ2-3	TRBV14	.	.	CASSQDLIDTQYF	TGTGCCAGCAGCCAAGATTTAATCGATACGCAGTATTTT
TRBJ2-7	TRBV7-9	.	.	CASSLDRALEQYF	TGTGCCAGCAGCTTAGATCGAGCTCTCGAGCAGTACTTC
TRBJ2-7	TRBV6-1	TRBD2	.	CASSQRGSSYEQYF	TGTGCCAGCAGCCAGCGGGGGAGCTCCTACGAGCAGTACTTC
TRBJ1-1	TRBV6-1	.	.	CASKSYSNTEAFF	TGTGCCAGCAAGAGCTATTCAAACACTGAAGCTTTCTTT
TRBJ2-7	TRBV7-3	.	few	CASSPQAGLGGEQYF	TGTGCCAGCAGCCCCCAGGCAGGCTTGGGGGGAGAGCAGTACTTC
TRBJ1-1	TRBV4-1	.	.	CASRKGGENTEAFF	TGCGCCAGCAGGAAGGGGGGGGAGAACACTGAAGCTTTCTTT
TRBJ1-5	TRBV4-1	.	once	CASSQEVAGGGNQPQHF	TGCGCCAGCAGCCAAGAAGTTGCGGGGGGCGGCAATCAGCCCCAGCATTTT
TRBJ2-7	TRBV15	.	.	CATSRAGVLSYEQYF	TGTGCCACCAGCAGAGCAGGGGTTCTCTCCTACGAGCAGTACTTC
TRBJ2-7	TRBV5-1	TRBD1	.	CASSQTGSSYEQYF	TGCGCCAGCAGCCAGACAGGGAGCTCCTACGAGCAGTACTTC
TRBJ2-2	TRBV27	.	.	CASGPDRNTGELFF	TGTGCCAGCGGACCGGACAGGAACACCGGGGAGCTGTTTTTT
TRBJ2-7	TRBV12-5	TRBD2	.	CASGLVHGGDFYEQYF	TGTGCTAGTGGTTTGGTACATGGGGGGGACTTCTACGAGCAGTACTTC
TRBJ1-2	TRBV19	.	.	CASRDSYGYTF	TGTGCCAGTAGGGACAGCTATGGCTACACCTTC
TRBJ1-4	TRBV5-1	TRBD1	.	CASSRLGDRGTEKLFF	TGCGCCAGCAGCCGTTTGGGGGACAGGGGAACTGAAAAACTGTTTTTT
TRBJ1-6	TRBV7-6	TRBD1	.	CASSAGQGAGSPLHF	TGTGCCAGCAGCGCCGGACAGGGGGCGGGTTCACCCCTCCACTTT
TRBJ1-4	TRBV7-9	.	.	CASREQPGAGSNEKLFF	TGTGCCAGCAGAGAGCAACCAGGGGCCGGCTCTAATGAAAAACTGTTTTTT
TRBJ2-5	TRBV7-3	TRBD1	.	CASSLTPGGETQYF	TGTGCCAGCAGCTTAACCCCAGGGGGAGAGACCCAGTACTTC
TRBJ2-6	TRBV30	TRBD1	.	CAWSTPTGLRISGANVLTF	TGTGCCTGGAGTACTCCGACAGGGCTGAGGATTTCTGGGGCCAACGTCCTGACTTTC
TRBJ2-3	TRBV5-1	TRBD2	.	CASSLAGGPPDTQYF	TGCGCCAGCAGCTTAGCGGGGGGGCCCCCAGATACGCAGTATTTT
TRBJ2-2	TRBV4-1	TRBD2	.	CASRSIPGLVIAGELFF	TGCGCCAGCAGGTCTATACCGGGACTAGTAATCGCCGGGGAGCTGTTTTTT
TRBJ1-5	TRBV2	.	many	CASNAGDYSNQPQHF	TGTGCCAGCAACGCAGGCGATTATAGCAATCAGCCCCAGCATTTT